A single sample is the source of the 15 T cell receptor beta chains below, sequenced in a study of identical twins. A single record per CDR3 protein comes from TCRdb applying MiXCR to the 5' RACE reads. This sample carries approximately 500,000 distinct CDR3 sequences, 13% to 15% of them seen once, and the ten largest clones take around 0.48%. These data were also filed under a second study, of yellow fever vaccine responses in identical twins.

The specimen sequenced was CD4+ T cells sorted from blood. Receptors originate from a woman aged 18-35 years in good health.

This clonotype was counted between two and nine times. The CDR3 nucleotides read TGTGCCAGCAGTTTAGACAGGGATCGCTACACCTTC. It encodes CASSLDRDRYTF. The V gene is TRBV6-6, the J gene TRBJ1-2; 7 nucleotides line up with TRBD1. J lost 9 bases, V lost 4 bases, and 5 bases had no gene match. This CDR3 spans 12 amino acids. Per germline, CDR1 MNHNY and CDR2 SVGAGI (reference sequence).

This clonotype has a handful of counts. V is TRBV10-1 and J is TRBJ2-7, with 11 nucleotides matching TRBD2. This CDR3 is 14 amino acids long. J was trimmed by 7 bases and V by 6 bases; bases with no gene match: 8. Germline CDR1 and CDR2: WNHNN and SYGVQD (reference sequence). In DNA, the CDR3 is TGCGCCAGCAGCGCTAGCGGGAGGATCCAAGAGCAGTACTTC. Its translation: CASSASGRIQEQYF.

There are a few counts of this clonotype. The rearrangement joins TRBV7-6 to TRBJ2-5; D may be TRBD1 or TRBD2 (5 bases each). Germline V gives CDR1 SGHVS, CDR2 FNYEAQ. The V end was cut by 5 bases, the J end by 9 bases, with 19 bases between. CDR3 length equals 14 residues. The DNA for the CDR3 is TGTGCCAGCAGCCAAGGAGGCCACCAACAGGCCCAGTACTTC. This codes for CASSQGGHQQAQYF. Variable domain in full (rest from reference TRBV7-6 and TRBJ2-5): GAGVSQSPRYKVTKRGQDVALRCDPISGHVSLYWYRQALGQGPEFLTYFNYEAQQDKSGLPNDRFSAERPEGSISTLTIQRTEQRDSAMYRCASSQGGHQQAQYFGPGTRLLVL.

The chain recombines TRBV12-3 or TRBV12-4 with TRBJ2-1; D uncertain. The V end lost 8 bases, the J end lost 2 bases, and 13 bases lay between the germline ends. This CDR3 is 14 amino acids long. CDR3 in amino acids: CASQRAFTYNEQFF. CDR3 sequence (DNA): TGTGCCAGCCAACGGGCATTTACCTACAATGAGCAGTTCTTC.

The chain is built from TRBV12-3 or TRBV12-4 and TRBJ1-5; D remains unclear. The V gene lost 3 bases and the J gene lost 4 bases, with 7 bases spanning the gap. The CDR3 has 13 residues. In DNA form, the CDR3 reads TGTGCCAGCAGTTTGACCCAGAATCAGCCCCAGCATTTT. Residues: CASSLTQNQPQHF.

This clonotype has a count of ten or more. The rearrangement links TRBV12-3 or TRBV12-4 to TRBJ2-1, with D perhaps TRBD1 (5 bases). The V and J ends lost 6 bases and 2 bases respectively, with 20 bases between them. The CDR3 is 17 amino acids. The CDR3 DNA is TGTGCCAGCAGCCCCAGGCAGGGTCGATCTCCCTACAATGAGCAGTTCTTC. It specifies CASSPRQGRSPYNEQFF.

This clonotype was picked up many times. The chain links TRBV12-3 or TRBV12-4 to TRBJ2-5, with D possibly matching TRBD1 (5 bases). The V end was cut by 6 bases, the J end by 0 bases, with 11 bases between. CDR3 size: 14 residues. In nucleotides, the CDR3 is TGTGCCAGCAGCCGGCAGGGTCACCAAGAGACCCAGTACTTC. Residues: CASSRQGHQETQYF.

V gene TRBV29-1 combines with J gene TRBJ2-1; 8 nucleotides align to TRBD1. Germline values: CDR1 SQVTM, CDR2 ANQGSEA. CDR3 size: 16 residues. With 1 base clipped from V and 6 bases from J, the junction kept 11 bases outside the gene matches. CDR3 sequence (DNA): TGCAGCGTTGAAGTGTTTCAGGGGGCTAGCTCCAATGAGCAGTTCTTC. It yields the protein CSVEVFQGASSNEQFF.

CDR3 nucleotides: TGTGCCAGCAGCCTAGGGCCACCGGGACTGAACAGGGAGCTGTTTTTT. It encodes CASSLGPPGLNRELFF. This chain connects TRBV5-4 to TRBJ2-2, with a possible D match to TRBD2 (6 bases). The CDR3 contains 16 residues. V was shortened by 4 bases and J by 9 bases, with 22 bases between the two germline ends. Germline V gene lookup returns CDR1 SGHNT and CDR2 YYREEE (reference sequence).

There are many counts of this clonotype. The chain employs TRBV20-1 and TRBJ1-4, with 10 nucleotides matching TRBD1. The CDR3 extends over 13 amino acids. Losses at the gene ends were 6 bases for V and 4 bases for J; bases not matched to a gene: 2. Germline V CDR1 and CDR2: DFQATT, SNEGSKA (reference sequence). DNA for the CDR3: TGCAGTGCCGGGACAGGGGTTAATGAAAAACTGTTTTTT. Protein product: CSAGTGVNEKLFF.

The chain has TRBV29-1 and TRBJ1-1; D is ambiguous. The CDR3 covers 11 residues. V dropped 7 bases and J dropped 1 base, with 7 bases sitting between them. Germline V lookup: CDR1 SQVTM, CDR2 ANQGSEA. This CDR3 reads CSGKWNTEAFF. Here the CDR3 DNA reads TGCAGCGGCAAGTGGAACACTGAAGCTTTCTTT.

This clonotype was seen a handful of times. J is TRBJ2-5 and V is TRBV20-1; 10 positions match TRBD2. The V and J ends lost 5 bases and 5 bases, in that order; junction bases with no gene match: 17. The germline V gene encodes CDR1 DFQATT and CDR2 SNEGSKA (reference sequence). The CDR3 sequence is 17 residues long. The DNA for the CDR3 is TGCAGTGCTCGCCCCTCGAGTAGCGGGGGGCCCGGGGAGACCCAGTACTTC. Translation: CSARPSSSGGPGETQYF.

In its sample, this clonotype was seen a few times. V usage is TRBV28 and J usage is TRBJ2-7, with 9 bases that match TRBD1. This CDR3 region has 14 residues. V was pared by 1 base and J by 5 bases, with 3 bases of the junction left unmatched. The V gene's germline CDR1 is MDHEN and CDR2 SYDVKM. In DNA, the CDR3 is TGTGCCAGCAGTTTATCCGGGACAGGGAACGAGCAGTACGTC. This sequence encodes CASSLSGTGNEQYV.

This clonotype has only a few counts. The J gene is TRBJ1-2, the V gene TRBV7-8, with TRBD1 identical over 9 bases. The junction had 7 bases not matched to a gene; V was cut back by 2 bases and J by 0 bases. The germline CDR1 and CDR2 sequences are SGHVS and FQNEAQ. The CDR3 extends over 17 amino acids. The CDR3 sequence is CASSLRGTGLANYGYTF. The CDR3 nucleotides read TGTGCCAGCAGCTTACGGGGGACAGGGTTAGCTAACTATGGCTACACCTTC.

This clonotype has just a few counts. The chain links TRBV20-1 to TRBJ1-1, with TRBD1 as a possible D gene (6 bases). The germline V gene has CDR1 DFQATT and CDR2 SNEGSKA (reference sequence). The CDR3 loop spans 14 amino acids. V gave up 5 bases and J gave up 1 base, with 14 bases separating them. The CDR3 region is CSALDGTQNTEAFF. In DNA, the CDR3 is TGCAGTGCTCTTGACGGGACACAGAACACTGAAGCTTTCTTT.